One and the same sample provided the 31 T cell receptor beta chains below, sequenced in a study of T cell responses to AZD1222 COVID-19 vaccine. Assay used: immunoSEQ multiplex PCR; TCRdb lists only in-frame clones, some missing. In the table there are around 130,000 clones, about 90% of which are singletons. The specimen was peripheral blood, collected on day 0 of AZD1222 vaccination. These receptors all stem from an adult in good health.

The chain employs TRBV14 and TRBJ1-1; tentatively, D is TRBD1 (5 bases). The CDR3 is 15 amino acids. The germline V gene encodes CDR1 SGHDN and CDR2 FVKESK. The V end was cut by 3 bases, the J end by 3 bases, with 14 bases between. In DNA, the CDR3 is TGTGCCAGCAGCCACCGATCGGGGGGAGACACTGAAGCTTTCTTT. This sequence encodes CASSHRSGGDTEAFF.

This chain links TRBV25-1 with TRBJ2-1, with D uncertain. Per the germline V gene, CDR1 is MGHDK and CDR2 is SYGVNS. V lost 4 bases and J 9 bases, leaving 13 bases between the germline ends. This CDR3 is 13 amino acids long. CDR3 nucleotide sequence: TGTGCCAGCAGTGTTCCGGGTCTGGGTGAGCAGTTCTTC. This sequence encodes CASSVPGLGEQFF. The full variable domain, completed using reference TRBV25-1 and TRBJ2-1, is EADIYQTPRYLVIGTGKKITLECSQTMGHDKMYWYQQDPGMELHLIHYSYGVNSTEKGDLSSESTVSRIRTEHFPLTLESARPSHTSQYLCASSVPGLGEQFFGPGTRLTVL.

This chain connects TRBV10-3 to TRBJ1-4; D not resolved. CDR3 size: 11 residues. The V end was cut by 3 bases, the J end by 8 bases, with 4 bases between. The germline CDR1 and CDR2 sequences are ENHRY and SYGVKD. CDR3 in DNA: TGTGCCATCAGTGATGGGGAAAAACTGTTTTTT. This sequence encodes CAISDGEKLFF.

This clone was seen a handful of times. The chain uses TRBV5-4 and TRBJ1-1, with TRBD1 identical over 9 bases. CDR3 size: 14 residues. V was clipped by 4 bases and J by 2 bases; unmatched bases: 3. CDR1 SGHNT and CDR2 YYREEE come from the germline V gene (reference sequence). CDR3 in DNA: TGTGCCAGCAGCCAAACAGGGGGCAACACTGAAGCTTTCTTT. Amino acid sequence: CASSQTGGNTEAFF.

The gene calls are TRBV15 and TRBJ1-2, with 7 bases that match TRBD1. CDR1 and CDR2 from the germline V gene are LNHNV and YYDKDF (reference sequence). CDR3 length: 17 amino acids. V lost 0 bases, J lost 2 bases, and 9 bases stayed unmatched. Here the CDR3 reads CATSRDPRGLGNYGYTF. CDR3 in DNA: TGTGCCACCAGCAGAGACCCGAGGGGGCTCGGGAACTATGGCTACACCTTC.

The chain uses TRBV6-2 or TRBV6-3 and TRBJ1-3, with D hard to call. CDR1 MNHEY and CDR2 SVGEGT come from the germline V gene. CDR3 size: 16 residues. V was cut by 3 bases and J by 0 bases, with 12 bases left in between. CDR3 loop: CASSYTAPRSGNTIYF. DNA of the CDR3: TGTGCCAGCAGTTATACGGCTCCCCGCTCTGGAAACACCATATATTTT.

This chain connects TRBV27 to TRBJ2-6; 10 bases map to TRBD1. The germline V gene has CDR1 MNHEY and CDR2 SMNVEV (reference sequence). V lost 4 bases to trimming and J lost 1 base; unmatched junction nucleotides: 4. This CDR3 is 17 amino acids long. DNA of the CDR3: TGTGCCAGCAGTTCCTGGACAGGGGGATCTGGGGCCAACGTCCTGACTTTC. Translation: CASSSWTGGSGANVLTF.

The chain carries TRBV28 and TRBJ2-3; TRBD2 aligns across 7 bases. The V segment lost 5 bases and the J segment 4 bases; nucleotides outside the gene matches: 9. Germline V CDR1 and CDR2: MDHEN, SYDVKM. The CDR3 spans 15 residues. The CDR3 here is CASSLGLGEPDTQYF. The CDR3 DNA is TGTGCCAGCAGTCTCGGACTAGGAGAGCCAGATACGCAGTATTTT.

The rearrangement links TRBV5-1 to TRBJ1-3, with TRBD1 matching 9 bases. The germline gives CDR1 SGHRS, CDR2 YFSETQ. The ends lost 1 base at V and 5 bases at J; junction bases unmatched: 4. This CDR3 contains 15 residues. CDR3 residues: CASSLTGQGRNTIYF. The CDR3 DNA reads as TGCGCCAGCAGCTTGACGGGACAGGGCCGAAACACCATATATTTT.

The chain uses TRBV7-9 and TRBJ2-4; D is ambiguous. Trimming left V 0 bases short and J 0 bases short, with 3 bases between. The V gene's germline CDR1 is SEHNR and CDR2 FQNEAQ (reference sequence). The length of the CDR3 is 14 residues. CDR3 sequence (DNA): TGTGCCAGCAGCTTAGCAGAAGCCAAAAACATTCAGTACTTC. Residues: CASSLAEAKNIQYF. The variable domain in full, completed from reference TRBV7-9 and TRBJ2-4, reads DTGVSQNPRHKITKRGQNVTFRCDPISEHNRLYWYRQTLGQGPEFLTYFQNEAQLEKSRLLSDRFSAERPKGSFSTLEIQRTEQGDSAMYLCASSLAEAKNIQYFGAGTRLSVL.

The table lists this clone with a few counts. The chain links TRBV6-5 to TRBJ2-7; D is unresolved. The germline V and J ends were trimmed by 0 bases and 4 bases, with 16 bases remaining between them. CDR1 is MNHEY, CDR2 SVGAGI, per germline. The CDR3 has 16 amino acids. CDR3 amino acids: CASSYSKVTSAYEQYF. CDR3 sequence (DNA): TGTGCCAGCAGTTACTCGAAAGTCACCAGTGCATACGAGCAGTACTTC.

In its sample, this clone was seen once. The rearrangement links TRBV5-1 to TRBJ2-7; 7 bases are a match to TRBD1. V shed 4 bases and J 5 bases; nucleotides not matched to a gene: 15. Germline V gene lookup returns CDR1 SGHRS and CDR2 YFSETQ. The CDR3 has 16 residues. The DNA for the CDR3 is TGCGCCAGCAGCCTTACCCGAGGGGGCTTTTCCCACGAGCAGTACTTC. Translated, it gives CASSLTRGGFSHEQYF. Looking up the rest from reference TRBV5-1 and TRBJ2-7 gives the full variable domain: KAGVTQTPRYLIKTRGQQVTLSCSPISGHRSVSWYQQTPGQGLQFLFEYFSETQRNKGNFPGRFSGRQFSNSRSEMNVSTLELGDSALYLCASSLTRGGFSHEQYFGPGTRLTVT.

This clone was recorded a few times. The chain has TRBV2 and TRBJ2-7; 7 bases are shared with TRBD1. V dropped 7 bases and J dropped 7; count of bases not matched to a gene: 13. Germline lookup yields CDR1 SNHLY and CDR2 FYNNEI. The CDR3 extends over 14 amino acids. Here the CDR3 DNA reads TGTGCCAGCAAGCGCGGTACAGGGGCGGAGGAGCAGTACTTC. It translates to CASKRGTGAEEQYF.

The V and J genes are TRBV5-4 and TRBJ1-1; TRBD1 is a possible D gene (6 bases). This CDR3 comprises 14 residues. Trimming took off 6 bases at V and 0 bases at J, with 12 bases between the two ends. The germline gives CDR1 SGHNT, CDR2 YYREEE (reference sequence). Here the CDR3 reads CASIRGGMNTEAFF. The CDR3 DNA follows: TGTGCCAGCATTCGAGGGGGGATGAACACTGAAGCTTTCTTT.

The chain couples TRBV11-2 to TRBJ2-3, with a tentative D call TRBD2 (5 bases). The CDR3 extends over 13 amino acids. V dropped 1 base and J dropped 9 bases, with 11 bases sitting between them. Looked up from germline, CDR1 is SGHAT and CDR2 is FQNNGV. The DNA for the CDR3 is TGTGCCAGCAGCTTAGGGACCCAGCGGACGCAGTATTTT. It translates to CASSLGTQRTQYF.

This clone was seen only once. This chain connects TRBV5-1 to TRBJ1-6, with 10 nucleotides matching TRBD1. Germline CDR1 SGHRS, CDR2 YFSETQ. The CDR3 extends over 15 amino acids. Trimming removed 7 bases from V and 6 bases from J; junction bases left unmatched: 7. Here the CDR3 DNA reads TGCGCCAGCGGACAGGGGGTCGCCGCTAATTCACCCCTCCACTTT. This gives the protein CASGQGVAANSPLHF.

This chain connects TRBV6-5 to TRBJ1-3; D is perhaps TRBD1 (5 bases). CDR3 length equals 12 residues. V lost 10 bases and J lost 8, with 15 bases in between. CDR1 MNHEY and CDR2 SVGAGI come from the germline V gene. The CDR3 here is CATGEGLDTIYF. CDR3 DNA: TGTGCCACCGGGGAGGGGTTAGACACCATATATTTT.

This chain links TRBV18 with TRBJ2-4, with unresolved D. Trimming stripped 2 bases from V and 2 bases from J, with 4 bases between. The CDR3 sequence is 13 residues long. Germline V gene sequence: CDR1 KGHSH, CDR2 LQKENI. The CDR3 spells CASSPGSKNIQYF. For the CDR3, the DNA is TGTGCCAGCTCACCAGGGTCCAAAAACATTCAGTACTTC.

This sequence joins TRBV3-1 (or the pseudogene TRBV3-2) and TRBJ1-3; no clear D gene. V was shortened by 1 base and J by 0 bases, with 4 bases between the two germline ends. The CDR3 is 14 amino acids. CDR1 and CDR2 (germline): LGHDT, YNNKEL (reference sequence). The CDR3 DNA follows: TGTGCCAGCAGCCAAGGGAACTCTGGAAACACCATATATTTT. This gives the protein CASSQGNSGNTIYF.

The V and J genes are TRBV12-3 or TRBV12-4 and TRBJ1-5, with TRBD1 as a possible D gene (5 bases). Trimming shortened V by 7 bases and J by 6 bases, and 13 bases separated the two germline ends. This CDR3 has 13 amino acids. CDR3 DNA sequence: TGTGCCAGCAAGACCGGGACGCCTCAGCCCCAGCATTTT. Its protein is CASKTGTPQPQHF.

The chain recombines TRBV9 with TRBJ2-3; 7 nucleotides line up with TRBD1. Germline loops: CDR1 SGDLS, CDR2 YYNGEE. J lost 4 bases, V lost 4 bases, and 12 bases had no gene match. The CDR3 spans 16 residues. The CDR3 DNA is TGTGCCAGCAGCATCGGACAGGCCATTGGATCAGATACGCAGTATTTT. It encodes CASSIGQAIGSDTQYF.

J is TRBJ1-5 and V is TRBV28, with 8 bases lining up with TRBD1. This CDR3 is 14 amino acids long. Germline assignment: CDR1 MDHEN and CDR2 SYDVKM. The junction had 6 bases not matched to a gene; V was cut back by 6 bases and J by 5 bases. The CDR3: CASRAGGLHQPQHF. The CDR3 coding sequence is TGTGCCAGCAGGGCAGGGGGCCTTCATCAGCCCCAGCATTTT. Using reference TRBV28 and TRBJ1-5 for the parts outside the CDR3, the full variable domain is DVKVTQSSRYLVKRTGEKVFLECVQDMDHENMFWYRQDPGLGLRLIYFSYDVKMKEKGDIPEGYSVSREKKERFSLILESASTNQTSMYLCASRAGGLHQPQHFGDGTRLSIL.

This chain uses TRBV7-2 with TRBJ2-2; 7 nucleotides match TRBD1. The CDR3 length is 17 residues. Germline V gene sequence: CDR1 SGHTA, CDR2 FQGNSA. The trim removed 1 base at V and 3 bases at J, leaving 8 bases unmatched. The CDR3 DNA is TGTGCCAGCAGCTTAGGTCCCAGGGGGTTTCACACCGGGGAGCTGTTTTTT. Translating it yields CASSLGPRGFHTGELFF.

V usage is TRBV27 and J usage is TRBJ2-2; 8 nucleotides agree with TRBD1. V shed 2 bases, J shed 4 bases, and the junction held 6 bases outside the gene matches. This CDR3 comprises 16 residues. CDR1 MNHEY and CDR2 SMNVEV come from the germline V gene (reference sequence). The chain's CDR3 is CASSLRPGTGTGELFF. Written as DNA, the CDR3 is TGTGCCAGCAGTTTACGCCCCGGGACAGGCACCGGGGAGCTGTTTTTT.

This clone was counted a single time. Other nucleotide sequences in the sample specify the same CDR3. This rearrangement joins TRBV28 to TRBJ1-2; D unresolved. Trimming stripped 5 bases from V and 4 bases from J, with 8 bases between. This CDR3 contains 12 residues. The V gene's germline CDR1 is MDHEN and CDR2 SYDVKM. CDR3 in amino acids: CASSLGSYGYTF. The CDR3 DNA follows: TGTGCCAGCAGTCTAGGGAGCTATGGCTACACCTTC.

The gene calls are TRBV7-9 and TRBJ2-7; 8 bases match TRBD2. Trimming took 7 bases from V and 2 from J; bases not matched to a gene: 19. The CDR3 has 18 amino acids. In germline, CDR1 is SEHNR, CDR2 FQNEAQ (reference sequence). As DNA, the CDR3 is TGTGCCAGCACCCCGGGGGGGGAACCGGGACACTGGACCTACGAGCAGTACTTC. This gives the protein CASTPGGEPGHWTYEQYF. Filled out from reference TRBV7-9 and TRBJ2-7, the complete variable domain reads DTGVSQNPRHKITKRGQNVTFRCDPISEHNRLYWYRQTLGQGPEFLTYFQNEAQLEKSRLLSDRFSAERPKGSFSTLEIQRTEQGDSAMYLCASTPGGEPGHWTYEQYFGPGTRLTVT.

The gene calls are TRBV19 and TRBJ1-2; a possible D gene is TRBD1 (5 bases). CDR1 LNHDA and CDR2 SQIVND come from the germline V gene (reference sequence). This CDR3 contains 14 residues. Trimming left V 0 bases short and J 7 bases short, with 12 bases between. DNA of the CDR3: TGTGCCAGTAGTATAGATCGGGGGAATTCTGGCTACACCTTC. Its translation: CASSIDRGNSGYTF.

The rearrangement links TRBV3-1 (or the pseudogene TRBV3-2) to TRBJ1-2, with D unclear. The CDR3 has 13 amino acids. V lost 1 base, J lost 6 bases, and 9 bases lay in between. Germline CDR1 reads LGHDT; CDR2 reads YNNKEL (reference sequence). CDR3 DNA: TGTGCCAGCAGCCAAGGGTTCGGGGATGGCTACACCTTC. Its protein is CASSQGFGDGYTF.

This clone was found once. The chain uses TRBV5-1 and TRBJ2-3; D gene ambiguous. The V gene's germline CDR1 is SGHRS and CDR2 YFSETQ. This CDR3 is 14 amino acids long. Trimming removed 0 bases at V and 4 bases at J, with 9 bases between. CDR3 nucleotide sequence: TGCGCCAGCAGCTTGGTGGTGACTTCAGATACGCAGTATTTT. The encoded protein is CASSLVVTSDTQYF.

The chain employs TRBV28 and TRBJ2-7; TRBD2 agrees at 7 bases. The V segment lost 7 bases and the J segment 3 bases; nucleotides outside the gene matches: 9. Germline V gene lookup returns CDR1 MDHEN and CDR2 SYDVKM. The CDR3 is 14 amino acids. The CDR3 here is CASTQQGGHYEQYF. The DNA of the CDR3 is TGTGCCAGCACCCAGCAGGGAGGGCACTACGAGCAGTACTTC.

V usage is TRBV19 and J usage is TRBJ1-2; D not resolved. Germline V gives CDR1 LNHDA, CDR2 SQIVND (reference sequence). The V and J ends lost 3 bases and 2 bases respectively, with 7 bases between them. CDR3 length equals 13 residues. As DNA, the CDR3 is TGTGCCAGTAGTATTGTCCAGAACTATGGCTACACCTTC. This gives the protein CASSIVQNYGYTF.